The rows below give T cell receptor beta chains drawn from one sample of a study of PD-1 blockade in mismatch repair-deficient tumors. Profiled with immunoSEQ multiplex PCR; TCRdb holds only in-frame clones, not every one. In the table there are 100,000 to 150,000 clones, approximately 90% of which are singletons. Material: peripheral blood, obtained 44 weeks after starting pembrolizumab. The receptors were gathered from an adult with mismatch repair-deficient cancer. Each CDR3 is given with its conserved first and last residue. Each record gives: J gene, D gene, CDR3 length, V gene, clone size, CDR3 DNA, CDR3 protein. The D gene is left open where the match is weak. Clone size, where shown, is once, few, many, or a class for clones that have expanded.

>TRBJ2-1|TRBD1|15|TRBV19|NA
TGTGCCAGTAGGCTGACAGGGATGGGTTACAATGAGCAGTTCTTC
CASRLTGMGYNEQFF
>TRBJ1-3|NA|15|TRBV14|NA
TGTGCCAGCAGCCAAGATCGGCTCTCTGGAAACACCATATATTTT
CASSQDRLSGNTIYF
>TRBJ1-4|TRBD1|15|TRBV6-1|NA
TGTGCCAGCAAAAAACAGGGGACAACTAATGAAAAACTGTTTTTT
CASKKQGTTNEKLFF
>TRBJ1-5|NA|13|TRBV5-4|NA
TGTGCCAGCAGCCCCGCGCCTAATCAGCCCCAGCATTTT
CASSPAPNQPQHF
>TRBJ2-7|NA|16|TRBV14|NA
TGTGCCAGCAGCCAAGATATTTGGAGGGAGATGGGGGAGCAGTACTTC
CASSQDIWREMGEQYF
>TRBJ1-3|NA|15|TRBV4-3|NA
TGCGCCAGCAGCCAAGAACTGGTCTCTGGAAACACCATATATTTT
CASSQELVSGNTIYF
>TRBJ2-2|TRBD1|14|TRBV27|NA
TGTGCCAGCACAAAACAGGGGGGCACCGGGGAGCTGTTTTTT
CASTKQGGTGELFF
>TRBJ2-1|TRBD1|15|TRBV27|NA
TGTGCCAGCAGCCCCGGGACAGGTCCGTACAATGAGCAGTTCTTC
CASSPGTGPYNEQFF
>TRBJ1-1|NA|14|TRBV19|NA
TGTGCCAGTACTACCCCAAACAGAACGCCTGAAGCTTTCTTT
CASTTPNRTPEAFF
>TRBJ1-2|NA|11|TRBV29-1|NA
TGCAGCGTCCGGACCATCTATGGCTACACCTTC
CSVRTIYGYTF
>TRBJ2-7|NA|14|TRBV4-1|NA
TGCGCCAGCAGCCAATCGTGGGGCCCCTACGAGCAGTACTTC
CASSQSWGPYEQYF
>TRBJ2-7|NA|11|TRBV29-1|NA
TGCAGCGTTGGTGCAGATTACGAGCAGTACTTC
CSVGADYEQYF
>TRBJ2-2|TRBD2|15|TRBV27|NA
TGTGCCAGCAGTTCAGGGACTAGCCAGGTCGGGGAGCTGTTTTTT
CASSSGTSQVGELFF
>TRBJ1-3|NA|16|TRBV7-9|NA
TGTGCCAGCAGCTTAGCGCGGTCGGCAGTCGGAAACACCATATATTTT
CASSLARSAVGNTIYF
>TRBJ2-1|TRBD2|15|TRBV5-1|NA
TGCGCCAGCAGTCTCCGGGACTACGCCTACAATGAGCAGTTCTTC
CASSLRDYAYNEQFF
>TRBJ1-4|TRBD1|17|TRBV5-1|NA
TGCGCCAGCAGCTTGGGACAGGGTAGTCCAACTAATGAAAAACTGTTTTTT
CASSLGQGSPTNEKLFF
>TRBJ1-4|NA|13|TRBV5-4|many
TGTGCCAGCAGCTTAGTGCCAGACGAAAAACTGTTTTTT
CASSLVPDEKLFF
>TRBJ2-7|NA|15|TRBV14|NA
TGTGCCAGCAGCCAATTGGGCAGGGACATCGACGAGCAGTACTTC
CASSQLGRDIDEQYF
>TRBJ2-7|NA|15|TRBV14|NA
TGTGCCAGCAGTCCCATTTTGACAGGAAGGTACGAGCAGTACTTC
CASSPILTGRYEQYF
>TRBJ2-2|NA|15|TRBV6-5|NA
TGTGCCAGCACCAAGCGGCGGCAAAACACCGGGGAGCTGTTTTTT
CASTKRRQNTGELFF
>TRBJ1-2|NA|11|TRBV12-2|NA
TGTGCAAGTCGCTTAGAGCAGGGCTACACCTTC
CASRLEQGYTF
>TRBJ2-7|NA|13|TRBV29-1|NA
TGCAGCGGCCAAGTTGGGGGGACCTACGAGCAGTACTTC
CSGQVGGTYEQYF
>TRBJ2-2|TRBD2|18|TRBV5-1|once
TGCGCCAGCAGCTTGGTTATATCTAGCGGGGAGAACACCGGGGAGCTGTTTTTT
CASSLVISSGENTGELFF
>TRBJ2-7|NA|14|TRBV7-6|NA
TGTGCCAGCAGCCTGACGTCCAGCTCCTACGAGCAGTACTTC
CASSLTSSSYEQYF
>TRBJ2-5|NA|14|TRBV5-1|NA
TGCGCCAGCAGCTGGGAGCGGCCGGAAGAGACCCAGTACTTC
CASSWERPEETQYF
>TRBJ2-7|NA|13|TRBV11-2|few
TGTGCCAGCAGCTTAGGAGCTTCCTACGAGCAGTACTTC
CASSLGASYEQYF
>TRBJ1-2|NA|14|TRBV5-1|NA
TGCGCCAGCAGCTTGGGTGGGGGCGGCTATGGCTACACCTTC
CASSLGGGGYGYTF
>TRBJ1-3|NA|11|TRBV6-6|NA
TGTGCCAGCAGTTACGGAAACACCATATATTTT
CASSYGNTIYF
>TRBJ2-1|TRBD2|15|TRBV29-1|NA
TGCAGCGTTAGAAGGATAGCGGGAGGGCCCCATGAGCAGTTCTTC
CSVRRIAGGPHEQFF
>TRBJ2-3|TRBD1|14|TRBV6-1|NA
TGTGCCAGCAGGCCGACAGGGGGGGCAGATACGCAGTATTTT
CASRPTGGADTQYF
>TRBJ2-7|NA|12|TRBV29-1|NA
TGCAGCGTTGAGGGGAGCTCCTACGAGCAGTACTTC
CSVEGSSYEQYF
>TRBJ1-3|NA|16|TRBV18|many
TGTGCCAGCTCACCAGGGCGCGAGTGCTCTGGAAACACCATATATTTT
CASSPGRECSGNTIYF
>TRBJ1-5|NA|15|TRBV2|NA
TGTGCCAGCAGTGCTTCGGGGTATAGCAATCAGCCCCAGCATTTT
CASSASGYSNQPQHF
>TRBJ2-2|NA|13|TRBV30|NA
TGTGCCTGGAGTGGAGCGAACACCGGGGAGCTGTTTTTT
CAWSGANTGELFF
>TRBJ1-1|TRBD1|17|TRBV7-8|NA
TGTGCCAGCAGCTTATCGGCAGGGGGGACCTTGAACACTGAAGCTTTCTTT
CASSLSAGGTLNTEAFF
>TRBJ2-2|NA|15|TRBV14|few
TGTGCCAGCAGCCTCTTAGGGGTAAACACCGGGGAGCTGTTTTTT
CASSLLGVNTGELFF
>TRBJ2-7|NA|13|TRBV27|NA
TGTGCCAGTAAACAGGGAACCCACTACGAGCAGTACTTC
CASKQGTHYEQYF
>TRBJ1-1|NA|13|TRBV6-5|NA
TGTGCCAGCAGTGAACGGGAGAACACTGAAGCTTTCTTT
CASSERENTEAFF
>TRBJ2-1|TRBD2|16|TRBV6-1|NA
TGTGCCAGCAGTGAAGGGACTAGCAGAATTTACAATGAGCAGTTCTTC
CASSEGTSRIYNEQFF
>TRBJ2-7|TRBD2|19|TRBV4-2|once
TGTGCCAGCAGCCAAGATTCGGTGGGGGGACTAGCGGGAGGGCGGGAGCAGTACTTC
CASSQDSVGGLAGGREQYF
>TRBJ2-7|NA|13|TRBV10-2|large
TGCGCCAGCAGTGATAGTCAGGGTAACGAGCAGTACTTC
CASSDSQGNEQYF
>TRBJ2-3|TRBD2|16|TRBV4-3|NA
TGCGCCAGCAGCCAAGAAACTAGCGGGACCCCAGATACGCAGTATTTT
CASSQETSGTPDTQYF
>TRBJ2-7|NA|11|TRBV20-1|NA
TGCAGTGCTAAGGACCGGTACGAGCAGTACTTC
CSAKDRYEQYF
>TRBJ2-4|NA|18|TRBV23-1|NA
TGCGCCAGCAGTTCAACCAACAGGACGGTCCAACCCCAAAACATTCAGTACTTC
CASSSTNRTVQPQNIQYF
>TRBJ2-1|TRBD2|14|TRBV5-4|NA
TGTGCCAGCCGATTCGAGCGGGAGGGGAGGGAGCAGTTCTTC
CASRFEREGREQFF
>TRBJ2-1|NA|14|TRBV5-4|NA
TGTGCCAGCAGCTTATTGCTTAGTAACAATGAGCAGTTCTTC
CASSLLLSNNEQFF
>TRBJ2-5|NA|14|TRBV4-3|NA
TGCGCCAGCAGCCAAGGGGTTTCGTCGGAGACCCAGTACTTC
CASSQGVSSETQYF
>TRBJ2-1|NA|16|TRBV2|NA
TGTGCCAGCAGGGCAAGGGGCCACTATACCTACAATGAGCAGTTCTTC
CASRARGHYTYNEQFF
>TRBJ2-2|TRBD1|14|TRBV29-1|NA
TGCAGCGTTTCAGGGGGCTCGGACACCGGGGAGCTGTTTTTT
CSVSGGSDTGELFF